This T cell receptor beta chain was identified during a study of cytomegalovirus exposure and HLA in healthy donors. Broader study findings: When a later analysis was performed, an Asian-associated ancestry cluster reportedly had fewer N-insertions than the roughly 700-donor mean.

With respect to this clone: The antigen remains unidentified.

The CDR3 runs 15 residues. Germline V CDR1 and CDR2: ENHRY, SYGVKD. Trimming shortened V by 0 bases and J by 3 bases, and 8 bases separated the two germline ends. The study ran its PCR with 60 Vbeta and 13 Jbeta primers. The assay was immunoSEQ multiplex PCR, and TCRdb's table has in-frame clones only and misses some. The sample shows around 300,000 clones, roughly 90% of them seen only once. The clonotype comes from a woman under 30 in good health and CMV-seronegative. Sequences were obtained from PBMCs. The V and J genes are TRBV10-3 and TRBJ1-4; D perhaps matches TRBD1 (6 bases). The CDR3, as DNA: TGTGCCATCAGTGAGTCTACAGGGTCTAATGAAAAACTGTTTTTT. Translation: CAISESTGSNEKLFF.